The entry below gives a single T cell receptor beta chain sequence along with its context. What it binds is not known. The sample is drawn from a study of a mutant IDH1 vaccine in newly diagnosed glioma. Turning to the study itself: Patients underwent eight vaccinations, which took place in weeks 1, 3, 5, 7, 11, 15, 19 and 23. Vaccination began 4-6 weeks post radiotherapy alone, or with temozolomide cycles. Overall study findings and caveats: Top peripheral T cell clonotype shifts appeared unrelated to pseudoprogression.

Some clones are missing from TCRdb's copy, which holds only in-frame ones; the method was immunoSEQ multiplex PCR. Here the sample spans more than 40,000 clones, 78% being singletons. Germline V CDR1 and CDR2: MRHNA, SNTAGT. This CDR3 comprises 17 residues. V lost 7 bases and J 2 bases, leaving 20 bases between the germline ends. Time point denoted: week 5, during vaccination. What each vaccine dose contained was 300 ug of mutant IDH1 20-mer peptide, accompanied by topical imiquimod. V gene TRBV6-4 combines with J gene TRBJ2-2; TRBD2 might be the D (7 bases). The receptor was isolated from a woman aged 40 to 50 with glioma. This specimen was PBMCs, taken from a glioma patient whose treatment included an IDH1 peptide vaccine. CDR3 DNA sequence: TGTGCCAGCACCCTTAAAGGGGGGGCCGTAAACACCGGGGAGCTGTTTTTT. Protein sequence: CASTLKGGAVNTGELFF.